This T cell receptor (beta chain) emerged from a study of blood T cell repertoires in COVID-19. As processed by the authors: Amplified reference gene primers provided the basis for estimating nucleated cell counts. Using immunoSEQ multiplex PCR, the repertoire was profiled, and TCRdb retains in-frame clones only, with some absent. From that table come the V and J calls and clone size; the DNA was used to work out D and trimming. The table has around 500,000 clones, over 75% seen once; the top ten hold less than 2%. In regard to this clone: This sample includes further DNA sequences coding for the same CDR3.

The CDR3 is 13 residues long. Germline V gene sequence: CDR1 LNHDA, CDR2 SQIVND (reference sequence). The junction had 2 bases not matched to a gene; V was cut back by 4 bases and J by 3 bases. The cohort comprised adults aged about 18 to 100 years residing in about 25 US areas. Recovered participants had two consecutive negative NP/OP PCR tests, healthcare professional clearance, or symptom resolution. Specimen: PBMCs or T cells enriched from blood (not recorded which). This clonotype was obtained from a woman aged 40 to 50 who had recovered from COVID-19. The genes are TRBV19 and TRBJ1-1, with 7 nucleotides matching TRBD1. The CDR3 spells CASSTTGDTEAFF. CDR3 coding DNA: TGTGCCAGTAGTACTACAGGGGACACTGAAGCTTTCTTT.